These T cell receptor beta chains were read from a single sample in a study of T cell responses to AZD1222 COVID-19 vaccine. Method: immunoSEQ multiplex PCR; TCRdb's copy keeps in-frame clones and lacks some. The sample carries 95,000 to 150,000 clones, 75% to 95% recorded once. The specimen was peripheral blood, collected on day 0 of AZD1222 vaccination. These receptors were taken from an adult in good health. CDR3s include the opening cysteine and the closing phenylalanine or tryptophan. The D gene is left open where the match is weak. Clone size is not always given. Where it is, it says once, few, many or a class for expanded clones.

clone_size	j_call	d_call	v_call	cdr3_length	cdr3_aa	cdr3_nt
NA	TRBJ2-7	TRBD2	TRBV9	15	CASSTGTSGRYEQYF	TGTGCCAGCAGCACCGGGACTAGCGGGAGGTACGAGCAGTACTTC
NA	TRBJ2-2	NA	TRBV5-6	15	CASSLTLVSTGELFF	TGTGCCAGCAGCTTGACACTAGTTTCCACCGGGGAGCTGTTTTTT
NA	TRBJ2-7	NA	TRBV3-1/TRBV3-2	15	CASSQGWQGSYEQYF	TGTGCCAGCAGCCAGGGTTGGCAGGGAAGTTACGAGCAGTACTTC
NA	TRBJ2-1	NA	TRBV7-2	12	CASSFGPTKQFF	TGTGCCAGCAGCTTCGGACCGACCAAGCAGTTCTTC
NA	TRBJ2-1	NA	TRBV28	16	CASSLSFQPFYNEQFF	TGTGCCAGCAGTTTATCATTTCAACCTTTCTACAATGAGCAGTTCTTC
NA	TRBJ1-5	NA	TRBV30	17	CAWSEGVGAGPNQPQHF	TGTGCCTGGAGTGAGGGGGTGGGCGCAGGGCCAAATCAGCCCCAGCATTTT
NA	TRBJ2-1	TRBD2	TRBV7-3	16	CASSFIGGRSYNEQFF	TGTGCCAGCAGTTTTATCGGCGGGAGGTCCTACAATGAGCAGTTCTTC
NA	TRBJ2-7	TRBD2	TRBV10-3	13	CAINGGSYDEQYF	TGTGCCATCAACGGCGGGAGCTACGACGAGCAGTACTTC
NA	TRBJ1-5	NA	TRBV28	18	CASSFWTTKKDSNQPQHF	TGTGCCAGCAGTTTCTGGACGACAAAAAAGGATAGCAATCAGCCCCAGCATTTT
NA	TRBJ2-7	NA	TRBV7-2	15	CASSLGQGTTYEQYF	TGTGCCAGCAGCTTAGGGCAGGGCACAACCTACGAGCAGTACTTC
NA	TRBJ1-3	TRBD1	TRBV2	13	CASAGTAGNTIYF	TGTGCCAGCGCAGGGACAGCTGGAAACACCATATATTTT
NA	TRBJ2-2	TRBD2	TRBV9	17	CASSVRNSGSETGELFF	TGTGCCAGCAGCGTAAGAAACAGCGGGAGTGAAACCGGGGAGCTGTTTTTT
NA	TRBJ1-2	TRBD1	TRBV7-9	13	CASSIDRASGYTF	TGTGCCAGCAGCATAGACAGGGCGAGTGGCTACACCTTC
NA	TRBJ1-2	NA	TRBV29-1	11	CSGASSSGYTF	TGCAGCGGGGCTTCGAGCTCTGGCTACACCTTC
NA	TRBJ2-2	NA	TRBV5-6	14	CASSLGMSTGELFF	TGTGCCAGCAGCTTAGGTATGAGCACCGGGGAGCTGTTTTTT
NA	TRBJ1-1	NA	TRBV5-6	14	CASSLWGPDTEAFF	TGTGCCAGCAGCTTGTGGGGCCCGGACACTGAAGCTTTCTTT
NA	TRBJ2-7	TRBD2	TRBV5-1	17	CASSLALAGGPGYEQYF	TGCGCCAGCAGCTTGGCCCTAGCGGGAGGGCCCGGGTACGAGCAGTACTTC
NA	TRBJ1-1	TRBD1	TRBV29-1	16	CSVGGGQGWGITEAFF	TGCAGCGTTGGTGGGGGACAGGGGTGGGGAATAACTGAAGCTTTCTTT
NA	TRBJ2-1	TRBD1	TRBV3-1/TRBV3-2	14	CASSLRQGVNEQFF	TGTGCCAGCAGCTTAAGACAGGGAGTTAATGAGCAGTTCTTC
NA	TRBJ2-2	TRBD2	TRBV11-3	17	CASSLSSGRSNTGELFF	TGTGCCAGCAGCTTATCTAGCGGGAGGTCGAACACCGGGGAGCTGTTTTTT
NA	TRBJ1-5	NA	TRBV7-8	14	CASSPYARRQPQHF	TGTGCCAGCAGCCCATACGCTCGTAGGCAGCCCCAGCATTTT
once	TRBJ2-1	NA	TRBV5-4	13	CASSPDYHNEQFF	TGTGCCAGCAGCCCGGACTACCACAATGAGCAGTTCTTC
NA	TRBJ1-1	NA	TRBV30	14	CAWSPGQMNTEAFF	TGTGCCTGGAGTCCCGGACAGATGAACACTGAAGCTTTCTTT
NA	TRBJ1-5	NA	TRBV4-1	14	CASSQIGAYQPQHF	TGCGCCAGCAGCCAAATAGGGGCTTATCAGCCCCAGCATTTT
NA	TRBJ1-2	NA	TRBV27	13	CASSFQDNYGYTF	TGTGCCAGCAGTTTTCAAGATAACTATGGCTACACCTTC
NA	TRBJ2-7	TRBD1	TRBV5-4	13	CASSIQGAYEQYF	TGTGCCAGCAGCATACAGGGGGCTTACGAGCAGTACTTC
NA	TRBJ2-1	NA	TRBV4-1	17	CASSQSSTDSICNEQFF	TGCGCCAGCAGCCAATCCTCTACTGACTCGATCTGCAATGAGCAGTTCTTC
NA	TRBJ2-2	NA	TRBV9	15	CASSEGTFHTGELFF	TGTGCCAGCAGCGAAGGGACATTCCACACCGGGGAGCTGTTTTTT
NA	TRBJ1-5	NA	TRBV6-5	13	CASSYEADQPQHF	TGTGCCAGCAGTTATGAAGCCGATCAGCCCCAGCATTTT
NA	TRBJ2-7	NA	TRBV13	15	CASSLGQGFSYEQYF	TGTGCCAGCAGCTTAGGACAGGGCTTTTCCTACGAGCAGTACTTC
NA	TRBJ1-4	NA	TRBV29-1	14	CSAGGGATNEKLFF	TGCAGCGCCGGGGGGGGAGCAACTAATGAAAAACTGTTTTTT
once	TRBJ1-5	NA	TRBV11-2	13	CASSMWDNQPQHF	TGTGCCAGCAGCATGTGGGATAATCAGCCCCAGCATTTT
NA	TRBJ1-5	TRBD1	TRBV19	13	CASSSDRVQPQHF	TGTGCCAGTAGTTCCGACAGGGTTCAGCCCCAGCATTTT
NA	TRBJ2-7	NA	TRBV18	14	CASSPLGGSYEQYF	TGTGCCAGCTCCCCTCTGGGGGGTTCCTACGAGCAGTACTTC
NA	TRBJ2-1	TRBD1	TRBV19	16	CASSRLGTGFYNEQFF	TGTGCCAGTAGCCGACTGGGGACAGGGTTCTACAATGAGCAGTTCTTC
NA	TRBJ2-4	NA	TRBV6-2/TRBV6-3	13	CASSWAAANIQYF	TGTGCCAGCAGTTGGGCCGCTGCAAACATTCAGTACTTC
NA	TRBJ2-2	NA	TRBV7-9	15	CASSSRRVGTGELFF	TGTGCCAGCAGCTCCCGGAGGGTAGGAACCGGGGAGCTGTTTTTT
NA	TRBJ1-3	NA	TRBV9	13	CASRGAGRNTIYF	TGTGCCAGCAGGGGGGCGGGAAGAAACACCATATATTTT
NA	TRBJ2-1	TRBD1	TRBV6-5	14	CASRNGQGYNEQFF	TGTGCCAGCAGGAATGGACAGGGATATAATGAGCAGTTCTTC
NA	TRBJ2-2	NA	TRBV6-1	16	CASSEIETVAAGELFF	TGTGCCAGCAGTGAGATCGAGACAGTGGCCGCCGGGGAGCTGTTTTTT
NA	TRBJ2-7	TRBD1	TRBV6-2/TRBV6-3	15	CASSSFRDRFGEQYF	TGTGCCAGCAGTTCGTTCCGGGACAGGTTCGGCGAGCAGTACTTC
NA	TRBJ2-3	NA	TRBV10-2	14	CASKIGHSTDTQYF	TGCGCCAGCAAGATTGGGCACAGCACAGATACGCAGTATTTT
once	TRBJ2-7	NA	TRBV10-2	13	CASSAARYSEQYF	TGCGCCAGCAGTGCTGCAAGGTACTCCGAGCAGTACTTC
NA	TRBJ1-2	NA	TRBV6-5	15	CASSSGPPANYGYTF	TGTGCCAGCAGTTCTGGGCCTCCAGCGAACTATGGCTACACCTTC
NA	TRBJ1-1	NA	TRBV7-2	13	CASSPTRDTEAFF	TGTGCCAGCAGCCCAACGAGAGACACTGAAGCTTTCTTT
NA	TRBJ2-3	TRBD2	TRBV4-2	17	CASSQQLAGGPTDTQYF	TGTGCCAGCAGCCAACAACTAGCGGGAGGGCCCACAGATACGCAGTATTTT
NA	TRBJ1-5	TRBD1	TRBV19	15	CASRSGDRFNQPQHF	TGTGCCAGTAGAAGTGGGGACAGATTCAATCAGCCCCAGCATTTT
NA	TRBJ2-7	TRBD1	TRBV27	14	CASSLRTGTYEQYF	TGTGCCAGCAGTCTTAGGACAGGAACCTACGAGCAGTACTTC
NA	TRBJ1-2	NA	TRBV6-1	13	CASSESRGYGYTF	TGTGCCAGCAGTGAATCGCGGGGTTATGGCTACACCTTC
NA	TRBJ2-7	NA	TRBV5-1	16	CASSLEPGLLSYEQYF	TGCGCCAGCAGCTTGGAGCCAGGACTACTTTCCTACGAGCAGTACTTC
NA	TRBJ2-1	TRBD2	TRBV10-3	15	CAISIAGGSVNEQFF	TGTGCCATCAGTATAGCGGGAGGGTCGGTCAATGAGCAGTTCTTC
once	TRBJ2-7	TRBD2	TRBV30	15	CAWSVRTSVKNEQYF	TGTGCCTGGAGTGTTCGGACTAGTGTGAAGAACGAGCAGTACTTC
once	TRBJ2-1	NA	TRBV9	16	CASSVESQRPYNEQFF	TGTGCCAGCAGCGTAGAATCCCAGCGGCCCTACAATGAGCAGTTCTTC